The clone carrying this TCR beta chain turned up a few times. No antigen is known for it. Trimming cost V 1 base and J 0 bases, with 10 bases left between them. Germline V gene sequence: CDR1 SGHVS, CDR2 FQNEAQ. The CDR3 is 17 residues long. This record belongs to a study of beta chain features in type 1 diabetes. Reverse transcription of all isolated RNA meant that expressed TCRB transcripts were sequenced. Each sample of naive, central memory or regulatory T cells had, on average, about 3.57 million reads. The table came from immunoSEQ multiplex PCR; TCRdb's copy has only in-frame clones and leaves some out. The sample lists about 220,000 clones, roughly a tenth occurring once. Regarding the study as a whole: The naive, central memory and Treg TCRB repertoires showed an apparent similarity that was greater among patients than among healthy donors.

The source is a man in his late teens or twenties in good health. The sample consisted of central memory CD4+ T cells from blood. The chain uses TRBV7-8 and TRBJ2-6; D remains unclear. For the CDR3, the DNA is TGTGCCAGCAGCTTAGTCGCCAGCCACTCTGGGGCCAACGTCCTGACTTTC. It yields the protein CASSLVASHSGANVLTF.